Sequencing of this T cell receptor (beta chain) was carried out in a study of blood T cell repertoires in COVID-19. Study overall: Spain, Italy and the United States supplied samples that represented acute and convalescent COVID-19.

Trimming stripped 1 base from V and 0 bases from J, with 12 bases between. The germline gives CDR1 LGHDT, CDR2 YNNKEL (reference sequence). The CDR3 has 16 amino acids. Produced via immunoSEQ multiplex PCR; TCRdb's table is partial and in-frame only. The data contain about 28,000 clones, 75% to 90% of them singletons. The chain uses TRBV3-1 (or the pseudogene TRBV3-2) and TRBJ2-5; TRBD2 might be the D (5 bases). The source is a man aged 65 to 79 with active COVID-19. Material: peripheral blood. The CDR3 DNA is TGTGCCAGCAGCCAAGCGGCGGGCAATAACCAAGAGACCCAGTACTTC. It specifies CASSQAAGNNQETQYF.